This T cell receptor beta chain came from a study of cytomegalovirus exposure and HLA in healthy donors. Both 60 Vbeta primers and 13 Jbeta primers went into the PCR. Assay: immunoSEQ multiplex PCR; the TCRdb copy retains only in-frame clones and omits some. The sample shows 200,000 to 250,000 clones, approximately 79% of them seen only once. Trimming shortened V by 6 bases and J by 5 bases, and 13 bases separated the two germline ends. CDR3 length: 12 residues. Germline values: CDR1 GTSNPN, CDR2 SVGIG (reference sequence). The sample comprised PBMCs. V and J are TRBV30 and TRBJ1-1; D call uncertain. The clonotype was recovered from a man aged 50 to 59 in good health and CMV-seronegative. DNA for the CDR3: TGTGCCTGTTTTCGGAGCCGAACTGAAGCTTTCTTT. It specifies CACFRSRTEAFF.